This entry is about one T cell receptor (beta chain). It lacks a known antigen. Base qualities are not recorded, but no much larger clone differs from it by a single base. One collaborating source in Seattle enrolled patients while the patients were actively infected and followed the patients over time throughout the course of disease. The collaborating institutions used their own protocols to collect whole blood in K2EDTA tubes. For TCRbeta analysis, collaborator samples were shipped as frozen whole blood, as isolated PBMCs, or as DNA extracted from either sample type. The record originates from a study of blood T cell repertoires in COVID-19 (TCRdb year 2020). About the full investigation: Samples from collaborators originated in the United States, Italy and Spain and spanned both the acute and convalescent phases of COVID-19. The prospective study material was composed of cDNA or gDNA derived from T cells, B-cell-depleted T cells, or PBMCs. The repertoires were released in a freely available public database intended as a resource for research on the immune response to SARS-CoV-2. Deeply sampled blood TCRbeta repertoires from subjects exposed to, actively infected with, or recovered from COVID-19 were included in the dataset. Samples were obtained from the ongoing ImmuneRACE study (first 160 participants) and from about 1,300 subjects provided by 6 global collaborators. Sample metadata almost always included a de-identified subject ID, COVID-19 status, age in years and sex. HLA class I and class II types, where available, came from metadata supplied by the sample provider rather than from assay-based typing.

Study-wide conclusions, independent of this receptor: How much clinical and demographic metadata was included differed by source and by participant, and the metadata was provided uncurated.

Its CDR3 holds 16 amino acids, cysteine through phenylalanine. Of the read, only the CDR3 DNA is kept; its 48 bases are in frame from base 1. For CDR1 and CDR2, the germline V gene lists SGHAT and FQNNGV. V loses 2 bases at its end and J loses 1 base; junction bases beyond the gene matches: 4. TCRbeta CDR3 regions were amplified from genomic DNA by means of the immunoSEQ Assay, a bias-controlled multiplex PCR. The study's own analysis went as follows. Within the assay, amplification of reference gene primers was used to estimate how many nucleated cells each sample contained. Sequence reads were collapsed and filtered to measure the absolute abundance of every unique TCRbeta CDR3 rearrangement. For each sample, productive Simpson clonality was calculated by taking the square root of Simpson's diversity index across productive rearrangements. Sourced from immuneACCESS, this table was stored by TCRdb with only in-frame sequences that have V and J called. A share of the clones is absent; for the studies checked, an unresolved V gene accounts for under half, and the remainder has no known explanation. V and J calls and clone size are given by that table; D and trimming were obtained from the DNA. This sample holds under 400,000 clones; 90% were observed only once. Together, the top ten hold roughly 2.9% of the sample.

The sequence was obtained from a woman aged 30 to 39 with COVID-19, enrolled during active disease. The chain is made from TRBV11-2 and TRBJ2-2, with TRBD2 matching 7 junction bases. The sequencing input was peripheral blood. Here is the DNA: TGTGCCAGCAGCTTATTACCTAGCGGGAACACCGGGGAGCTGTTTTTT. Its translation reads: CASSLLPSGNTGELFF.